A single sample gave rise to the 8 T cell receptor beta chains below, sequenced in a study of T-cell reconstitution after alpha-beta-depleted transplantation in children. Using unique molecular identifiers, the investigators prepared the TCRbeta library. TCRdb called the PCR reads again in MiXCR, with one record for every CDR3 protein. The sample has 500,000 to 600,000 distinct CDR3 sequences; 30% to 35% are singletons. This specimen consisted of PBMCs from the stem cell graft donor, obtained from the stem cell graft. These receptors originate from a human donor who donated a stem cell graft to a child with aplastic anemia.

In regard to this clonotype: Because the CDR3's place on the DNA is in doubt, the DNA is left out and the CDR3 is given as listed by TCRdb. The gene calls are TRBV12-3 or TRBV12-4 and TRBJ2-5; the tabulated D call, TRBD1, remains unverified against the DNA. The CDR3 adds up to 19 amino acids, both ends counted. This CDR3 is CASSTSYGTAGPYQETQYF.

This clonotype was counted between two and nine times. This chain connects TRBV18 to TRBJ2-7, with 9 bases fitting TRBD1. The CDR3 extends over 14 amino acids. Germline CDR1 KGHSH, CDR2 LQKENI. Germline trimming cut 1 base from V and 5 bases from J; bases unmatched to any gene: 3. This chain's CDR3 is CASSPRRTGDEQYF. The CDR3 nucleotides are TGTGCCAGCTCACCACGGAGGACAGGGGACGAGCAGTACTTC.

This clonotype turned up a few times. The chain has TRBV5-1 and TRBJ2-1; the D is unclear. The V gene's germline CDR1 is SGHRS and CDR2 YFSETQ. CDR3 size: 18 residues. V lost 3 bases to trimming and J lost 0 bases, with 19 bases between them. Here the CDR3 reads CASSSIAGYLSSYNEQFF. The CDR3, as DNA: TGCGCCAGCAGCTCCATTGCTGGGTACTTGAGCTCCTACAATGAGCAGTTCTTC.

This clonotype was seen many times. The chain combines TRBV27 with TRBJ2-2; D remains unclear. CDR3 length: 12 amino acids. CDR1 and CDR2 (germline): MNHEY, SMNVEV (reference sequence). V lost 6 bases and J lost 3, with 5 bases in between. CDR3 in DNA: TGTGCCAGCAGCTTGTACACCGGGGAGCTGTTTTTT. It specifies CASSLYTGELFF.

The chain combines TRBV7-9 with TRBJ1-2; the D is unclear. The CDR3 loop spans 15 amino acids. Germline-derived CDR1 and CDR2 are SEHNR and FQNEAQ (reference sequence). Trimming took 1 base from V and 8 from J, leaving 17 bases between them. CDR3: CASSLGPGTLWGYTF. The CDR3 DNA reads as TGTGCCAGCAGCTTAGGGCCAGGCACCTTATGGGGCTACACCTTC.

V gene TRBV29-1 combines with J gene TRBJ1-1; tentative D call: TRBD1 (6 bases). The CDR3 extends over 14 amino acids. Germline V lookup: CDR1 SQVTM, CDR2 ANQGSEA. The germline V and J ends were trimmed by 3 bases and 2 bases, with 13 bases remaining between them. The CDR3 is CSVEPGGSNTEAFF. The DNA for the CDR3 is TGCAGCGTTGAGCCGGGGGGCTCCAACACTGAAGCTTTCTTT.

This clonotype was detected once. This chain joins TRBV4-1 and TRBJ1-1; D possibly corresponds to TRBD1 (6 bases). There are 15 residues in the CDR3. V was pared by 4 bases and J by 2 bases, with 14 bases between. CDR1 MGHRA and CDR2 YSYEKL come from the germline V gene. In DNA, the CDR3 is TGCGCCAGCAGCCCCGATAGGACAGCCAACACTGAAGCTTTCTTT. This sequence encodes CASSPDRTANTEAFF.

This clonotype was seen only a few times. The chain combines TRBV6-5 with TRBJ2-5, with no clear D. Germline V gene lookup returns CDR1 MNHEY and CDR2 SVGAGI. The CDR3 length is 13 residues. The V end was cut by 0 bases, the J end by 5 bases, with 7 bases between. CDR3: CASSYSGLETQYF. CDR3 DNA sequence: TGTGCCAGCAGTTACTCAGGGTTGGAGACCCAGTACTTC.